The present T cell receptor (beta chain) was sequenced within a study of cytomegalovirus exposure and HLA in healthy donors. About the study: The 120 validation repertoires, a later analysis reported, used the same platform as the roughly 650 repertoires from the first cohort.

Measured with immunoSEQ multiplex PCR; TCRdb has only the in-frame clones, and not every one. The repertoire holds some 150,000 clones, roughly 84% seen once, with over 2% in the top ten. Regarding the study as a whole: Listed as cytomegalovirus-associated were over 150 TCR beta chains. According to a subsequent analysis, TCR clusters identified in the first cohort showed a tendency to co-occur across the 100 to 150 validation repertoires.

About this clone itself: The antigen is undetermined.

This CDR3 contains 16 residues. The V segment lost 3 bases and the J segment 2 bases; nucleotides outside the gene matches: 2. The germline gives CDR1 MNHNS, CDR2 SASEGT. The donors were in the roughly 130-subject validation cohort, distinct from the approximately 610-subject first cohort. The sequenced sample was PBMCs. The chain has TRBV6-1 and TRBJ2-1, with 12 nucleotides matching TRBD2. The TCR sequence derives from a human donor in good health. CDR3 DNA: TGTGCCAGCAGTGAGACTAGCGGGAGCGCCTACAATGAGCAGTTCTTC. Its translation is CASSETSGSAYNEQFF.